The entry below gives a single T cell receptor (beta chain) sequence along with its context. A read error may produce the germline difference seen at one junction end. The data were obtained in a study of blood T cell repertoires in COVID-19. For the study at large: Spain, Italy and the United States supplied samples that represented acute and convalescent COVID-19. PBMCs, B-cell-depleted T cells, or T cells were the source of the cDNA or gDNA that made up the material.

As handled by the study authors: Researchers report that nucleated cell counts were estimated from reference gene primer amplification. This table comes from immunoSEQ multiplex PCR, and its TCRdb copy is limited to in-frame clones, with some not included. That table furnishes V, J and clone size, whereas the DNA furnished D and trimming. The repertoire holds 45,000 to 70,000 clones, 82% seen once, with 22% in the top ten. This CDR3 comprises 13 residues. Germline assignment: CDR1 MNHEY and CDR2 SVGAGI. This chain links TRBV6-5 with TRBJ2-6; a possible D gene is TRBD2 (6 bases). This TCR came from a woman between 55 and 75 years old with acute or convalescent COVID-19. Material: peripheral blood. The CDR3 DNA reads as TGTGCCAGCAGTCCCTCGGGGGTCAACGTCCTGACTTTC. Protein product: CASSPSGVNVLTF.